The 29 T cell receptor beta chains presented below share a single source sample, sequenced in a study of blood T cell repertoires in COVID-19. Measured with immunoSEQ multiplex PCR; TCRdb has only the in-frame clones, and not every one. The sample has 200,000 to 250,000 clones; 70% to 90% are singletons. Material for sequencing was peripheral blood. The receptors come from a woman under 30 who had recovered from COVID-19.

The chain joins TRBV7-7 to TRBJ2-5; D unresolved. This CDR3 spans 15 amino acids. CDR1 and CDR2 (germline): SSHAT, FNYEAQ (reference sequence). V lost 0 bases to trimming and J lost 4 bases, with 12 bases between them. The CDR3 bases are TGTGCCAGCAGCTTAGCTCCTGACTCGGGAGAGACCCAGTACTTC. This codes for CASSLAPDSGETQYF.

The rearrangement uses TRBV4-1 and TRBJ2-7; 9 positions agree with TRBD2. This CDR3 is built from 15 residues. Unmatched junction bases numbered 6, after V lost 6 bases and J lost 0 bases. CDR1 is MGHRA and CDR2 is YSYEKL in the germline V gene. The CDR3 spells CASSKREATSYEQYF. The CDR3 nucleotides read TGCGCCAGCAGTAAGCGGGAGGCAACCTCCTACGAGCAGTACTTC.

V is TRBV29-1 and J is TRBJ2-5; 8 bases match TRBD2. V was clipped by 1 base and J by 2 bases; unmatched bases: 0. Germline V CDR1 and CDR2: SQVTM, ANQGSEA. The CDR3 spans 13 residues. CDR3 nucleotide sequence: TGCAGCGTTGAAGGCGGGGGGCAAGAGACCCAGTACTTC. It specifies CSVEGGGQETQYF.

The gene calls are TRBV6-1 and TRBJ2-5; D might be TRBD1 (6 bases). CDR3 length equals 15 residues. The V gene lost 5 bases and the J gene lost 0 bases, with 13 bases spanning the gap. Per the germline V gene, CDR1 is MNHNS and CDR2 is SASEGT. CDR3 DNA: TGTGCCAGCAGTTCCGATTGGACAGACCAAGAGACCCAGTACTTC. Amino acids: CASSSDWTDQETQYF.

The chain links TRBV6-5 to TRBJ1-2, with TRBD1 identical over 7 bases. Germline V gives CDR1 MNHEY, CDR2 SVGAGI. The CDR3 covers 13 residues. V shed 6 bases, J shed 4 bases, and the junction held 5 bases outside the gene matches. For the CDR3, the DNA is TGTGCCAGCAGCCAGGGGGTTATCTATGGCTACACCTTC. Its translation is CASSQGVIYGYTF.

The CDR3 sequence is CASSPGNYLAKNIQYF. DNA for the CDR3: TGTGCCAGCAGCCCGGGAAACTATCTAGCCAAAAACATTCAGTACTTC. The chain recombines TRBV3-1 (or the pseudogene TRBV3-2) with TRBJ2-4, with D possibly matching TRBD2 (5 bases). Per germline, CDR1 LGHDT and CDR2 YNNKEL (reference sequence). This CDR3 is 16 amino acids long. V gave up 4 bases and J gave up 0 bases, with 13 bases separating them.

This chain uses TRBV7-2 with TRBJ2-1, with 12 bases matching TRBD2. This CDR3 contains 15 residues. Germline V lookup: CDR1 SGHTA, CDR2 FQGNSA. Germline trimming cut 5 bases from V and 9 bases from J; bases unmatched to any gene: 8. CDR3 loop: CASSPSGRASIEQFF. CDR3 DNA sequence: TGTGCCAGCAGCCCTAGCGGGAGGGCCAGTATTGAGCAGTTCTTC.

This chain joins TRBV3-1 (or the pseudogene TRBV3-2) and TRBJ2-3; 9 bases map to TRBD2. V shed 3 bases and J 2 bases; nucleotides not matched to a gene: 6. The CDR3 consists of 16 residues. Germline V gives CDR1 LGHDT, CDR2 YNNKEL (reference sequence). The CDR3 nucleotides are TGTGCCAGCAGCCAGATTAGCGGGAGTGTCACAGATACGCAGTATTTT. Translating gives CASSQISGSVTDTQYF.

The genes are TRBV6-1 and TRBJ1-1, with D tentatively TRBD1 (6 bases). CDR1 is MNHNS and CDR2 is SASEGT in the germline V gene. There are 13 residues in the CDR3. The germline V and J ends were trimmed by 10 bases and 11 bases, with 23 bases remaining between them. CDR3 bases: TGTGCCACCCAATTAGTGGGGGCGGGGGAGGCTTTCTTT. Translated, it gives CATQLVGAGEAFF.

The J gene is TRBJ1-2, the V gene TRBV4-3; unclear D gene. The CDR3 extends over 14 amino acids. Germline CDR1 is LGHNA and CDR2 is YSLEER. The V gene lost 1 base and the J gene lost 2 bases, with 8 bases spanning the gap. The CDR3 coding sequence is TGCGCCAGCAGCCAAGTCACACAGAACTATGGCTACACCTTC. The encoded protein is CASSQVTQNYGYTF.

The V call is TRBV27, the J call TRBJ1-1; possible D gene TRBD1, 5 bases. V was shortened by 5 bases and J by 7 bases, with 14 bases between the two germline ends. CDR3 length: 13 amino acids. In germline, CDR1 is MNHEY, CDR2 SMNVEV (reference sequence). This CDR3 is CASSPAIGGEAFF. The CDR3, as DNA: TGTGCCAGCAGTCCCGCGATCGGGGGTGAAGCTTTCTTT.

The chain links TRBV3-1 (or the pseudogene TRBV3-2) to TRBJ2-5, with D unresolved. CDR1 and CDR2 (germline): LGHDT, YNNKEL (reference sequence). Trimming removed 4 bases from V and 1 base from J, with 13 bases in between. The CDR3 is 15 amino acids. CDR3 sequence reads: CASSLPLRSQETQYF. The CDR3 DNA sequence: TGTGCCAGCAGCCTCCCCCTTCGTTCCCAAGAGACCCAGTACTTC.

V is TRBV29-1 and J is TRBJ1-2, with a possible D match to TRBD1 (5 bases). The CDR3 sequence is 14 residues long. Germline loops: CDR1 SQVTM, CDR2 ANQGSEA. The V end was cut by 0 bases, the J end by 9 bases, with 17 bases between. DNA of the CDR3: TGCAGCGTTGAAGAGAGACGGGAGAGGGACCGCTACACCTTC. It is translated as CSVEERRERDRYTF.

This clone was counted only a few times. V is TRBV6-5 and J is TRBJ1-1; possible D gene TRBD1, 5 bases. From germline, CDR1 is MNHEY and CDR2 SVGAGI. This CDR3 is 14 amino acids long. V was shortened by 2 bases and J by 2 bases, with 9 bases between the two germline ends. The CDR3 loop reads CASSYRGINTEAFF. The DNA of the CDR3 is TGTGCCAGCAGTTACAGGGGAATCAACACTGAAGCTTTCTTT.

The chain is built from TRBV27 and TRBJ2-1, with 10 bases matching TRBD1. The CDR3 sequence is 18 residues long. The V gene's germline CDR1 is MNHEY and CDR2 SMNVEV (reference sequence). The junction had 13 bases not matched to a gene; V was cut back by 2 bases and J by 6 bases. CDR3 loop: CASSLLGTGVPEINEQFF. The CDR3 DNA sequence: TGTGCCAGCAGTTTACTCGGGACAGGGGTCCCCGAAATCAATGAGCAGTTCTTC.

J is TRBJ2-3 and V is TRBV6-5; D is uncertain. Trimming removed 4 bases at V and 0 bases at J, with 11 bases between. From germline, CDR1 is MNHEY and CDR2 SVGAGI. The CDR3 has 15 residues. CDR3 region: CASSSIAASTDTQYF. CDR3 in DNA: TGTGCCAGCAGTTCAATAGCTGCTAGCACAGATACGCAGTATTTT.

The chain uses TRBV19 and TRBJ1-1; no reliable D call. Germline-derived CDR1 and CDR2 are LNHDA and SQIVND (reference sequence). The CDR3 sequence is 14 residues long. V gave up 3 bases and J gave up 0 bases, with 8 bases separating them. In DNA form, the CDR3 reads TGTGCCAGTAGTATCTGGAGTATGAACACTGAAGCTTTCTTT. It translates to CASSIWSMNTEAFF.

The chain combines TRBV7-9 with TRBJ2-7; TRBD2 matches at 8 bases. The CDR3 is 16 residues long. V lost 5 bases and J lost 2; bases outside the gene matches: 11. CDR1 and CDR2 from the germline V gene are SEHNR and FQNEAQ (reference sequence). CDR3: CASSPSGGYLPYEQYF. CDR3 bases: TGTGCCAGCAGCCCGAGCGGGGGATATCTTCCCTACGAGCAGTACTTC.

This chain uses TRBV4-1 with TRBJ1-2, with unresolved D. Germline lookup yields CDR1 MGHRA and CDR2 YSYEKL. The CDR3 runs 14 residues. The V end was cut by 4 bases, the J end by 3 bases, with 12 bases between. DNA for the CDR3: TGCGCCAGCAGCCCTCCAAGCCGGGACTATGGCTACACCTTC. It specifies CASSPPSRDYGYTF.

The chain carries TRBV6-4 and TRBJ2-7; D ambiguous. V was cut by 5 bases and J by 6 bases, with 5 bases left in between. The CDR3 is made up of 10 amino acids. Germline V gene sequence: CDR1 MRHNA, CDR2 SNTAGT. The chain's CDR3 is CASSSSEQYF. DNA of the CDR3: TGTGCCAGCAGTTCTAGCGAGCAGTACTTC.

V gene TRBV27 combines with J gene TRBJ2-7, with 9 bases aligning to TRBD1. J lost 2 bases, V lost 6 bases, and 11 bases had no gene match. The CDR3 has 16 residues. Germline CDR1 and CDR2: MNHEY and SMNVEV (reference sequence). The CDR3 spells CASRSSRDRDPYEQYF. In nucleotides, the CDR3 is TGTGCCAGCAGATCCTCCCGGGACAGGGACCCCTACGAGCAGTACTTC.

V and J are TRBV30 and TRBJ2-5; TRBD1 matches at 8 bases. V trimming: 1 base; J trimming: 5 bases; junction bases outside the gene matches: 9. CDR3 length: 15 amino acids. The germline V gene encodes CDR1 GTSNPN and CDR2 SVGIG (reference sequence). CDR3 DNA: TGTGCCTGGAGTGGGAGACAGGGGCGCACTGAGACCCAGTACTTC. It codes for CAWSGRQGRTETQYF.

J is TRBJ1-1 and V is TRBV2; TRBD1 aligns across 7 bases. The CDR3 has 15 residues. The trim removed 7 bases at V and 4 bases at J, leaving 12 bases unmatched. Per germline, CDR1 SNHLY and CDR2 FYNNEI. CDR3 in DNA: TGTGCCAGCACAGGTTCACAGGGGATTATCACTGAAGCTTTCTTT. Its protein is CASTGSQGIITEAFF.

The sample holds one count of this clone. In the same sample, other DNA sequences code for this CDR3. The V call is TRBV9, the J call TRBJ2-7; the D is unclear. Trimming cost V 2 bases and J 2 bases, with 8 bases left between them. Looked up from germline, CDR1 is SGDLS and CDR2 is YYNGEE. The CDR3 length is 13 residues. As DNA, the CDR3 is TGTGCCAGCAGCGTGGGCAGTGCCTACGAGCAGTACTTC. Amino acid sequence: CASSVGSAYEQYF.

The chain joins TRBV19 to TRBJ1-1, with 9 bases that match TRBD1. Losses at the gene ends were 7 bases for V and 8 bases for J; bases not matched to a gene: 11. This CDR3 spans 14 amino acids. Germline loops: CDR1 LNHDA, CDR2 SQIVND (reference sequence). As DNA, the CDR3 is TGTGCCAGTATCCCGGGACAGGGTCGACCCGAAGCTTTCTTT. Translating gives CASIPGQGRPEAFF.

The gene calls are TRBV7-9 and TRBJ2-2, with TRBD1 matching over 10 bases. V trimming: 8 bases; J trimming: 5 bases; junction bases outside the gene matches: 5. The CDR3 spans 14 residues. Germline assignment: CDR1 SEHNR and CDR2 FQNEAQ (reference sequence). CDR3 nucleotides: TGTGCCAGCCGGACAGGGGGTAGAACCGGGGAGCTGTTTTTT. Protein product: CASRTGGRTGELFF. Combining the CDR3 with reference TRBV7-9 and TRBJ2-2 gives the whole variable domain DTGVSQNPRHKITKRGQNVTFRCDPISEHNRLYWYRQTLGQGPEFLTYFQNEAQLEKSRLLSDRFSAERPKGSFSTLEIQRTEQGDSAMYLCASRTGGRTGELFFGEGSRLTVL.

The chain has TRBV9 and TRBJ2-7, with D tentatively TRBD2 (6 bases). The V end was cut by 0 bases, the J end by 1 base, with 11 bases between. The CDR3 runs to 15 residues. Germline V gives CDR1 SGDLS, CDR2 YYNGEE. CDR3 in DNA: TGTGCCAGCAGCGTAGGGGGGGAGGTATCCTACGAGCAGTACTTC. Translation gives CASSVGGEVSYEQYF.

V gene TRBV14 combines with J gene TRBJ1-2; 8 nucleotides agree with TRBD1. There are 13 residues in the CDR3. J was trimmed by 8 bases and V by 4 bases; bases with no gene match: 6. CDR1 SGHDN and CDR2 FVKESK come from the germline V gene. The CDR3 here is CASSLDRASGYTF. CDR3 nucleotides: TGTGCCAGCAGCCTGGACAGGGCTAGCGGCTACACCTTC. Supplemented by reference TRBV14 and TRBJ1-2, the full variable domain reads EAGVTQFPSHSVIEKGQTVTLRCDPISGHDNLYWYRRVMGKEIKFLLHFVKESKQDESGMPNNRFLAERTGGTYSTLKVQPAELEDSGVYFCASSLDRASGYTFGSGTRLTVV.

The V and J genes are TRBV2 and TRBJ1-1; D unclear. CDR1 is SNHLY, CDR2 FYNNEI, per germline. V shed 8 bases and J shed 2 bases, with 21 bases lying between them. There are 16 residues in the CDR3. The CDR3 sequence is CASHLSPSDTNTEAFF. CDR3 DNA sequence: TGTGCCAGCCACCTCTCCCCTTCAGACACTAACACTGAAGCTTTCTTT.